This T cell receptor (beta chain) was sequenced during a study of blood T cell repertoires in COVID-19. Study-wide background: COVID-19 samples from acute and convalescent phases originated in the United States, Italy and Spain. In each case, the material was cDNA or gDNA derived from T cells, B-cell-depleted T cells, or PBMCs.

The length of the CDR3 is 16 residues. Unmatched junction bases numbered 5, after V lost 0 bases and J lost 4 bases. Germline lookup yields CDR1 MNHEY and CDR2 SVGAGI. In the original workflow: Amplification of reference gene primers was used by the study to estimate nucleated cell counts. The data were produced by immunoSEQ multiplex PCR, yet TCRdb's version contains in-frame clones alone and is incomplete. That table is the source of V, J and clone size, and D and trimming were worked out from the DNA. The table lists approximately 190,000 clones, roughly 80% of them singletons. Material: peripheral blood. The sequence came from a man aged 25-40 years with active or convalescent COVID-19. V and J are TRBV6-5 and TRBJ1-2; 10 nucleotides agree with TRBD1. CDR3 nucleotides: TGTGCCAGCAGTTACTCGACCGGGACAGGGGCCTATGGCTACACCTTC. It yields the protein CASSYSTGTGAYGYTF.